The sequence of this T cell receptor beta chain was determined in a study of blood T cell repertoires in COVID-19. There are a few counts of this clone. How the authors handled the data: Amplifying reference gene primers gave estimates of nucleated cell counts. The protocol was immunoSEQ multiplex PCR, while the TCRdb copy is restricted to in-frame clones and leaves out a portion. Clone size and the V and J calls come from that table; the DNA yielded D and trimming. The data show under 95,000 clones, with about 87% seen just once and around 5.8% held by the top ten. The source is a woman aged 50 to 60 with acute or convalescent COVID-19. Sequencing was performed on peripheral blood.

The CDR3 loop is CASSPQTDSHGYTF. The CDR3 bases are TGTGCCAGCAGCCCCCAAACCGACAGCCATGGCTACACCTTC. The chain joins TRBV7-9 to TRBJ1-2, with D perhaps matching TRBD1 (5 bases). CDR3 size: 14 residues. The germline gives CDR1 SEHNR, CDR2 FQNEAQ (reference sequence). V lost 5 bases and J 6 bases, leaving 16 bases between the germline ends. Drawing the rest from reference TRBV7-9 and TRBJ1-2, the complete variable domain is DTGVSQNPRHKITKRGQNVTFRCDPISEHNRLYWYRQTLGQGPEFLTYFQNEAQLEKSRLLSDRFSAERPKGSFSTLEIQRTEQGDSAMYLCASSPQTDSHGYTFGSGTRLTVV.